The T cell receptor (beta chain) described here comes from a study of T cells in Graves' hyperthyroidism and ophthalmopathy. V was cut by 5 bases and J by 4 bases, with 9 bases left in between. The CDR3 has 12 amino acids. Germline assignment: CDR1 DFQATT and CDR2 SNEGSKA (reference sequence). General study points: Most clonotypes expanded in thyroid above 0.001 were likewise present in blood.

What was amplified from RNA transcripts were TCR beta CDR3 regions. Initially, a first-round RT-PCR of the TCR CDR3 employed the HTBI primer set. TCRdb reanalysed the multiplex PCR reads using MiXCR and keeps one entry per CDR3 protein. The table records about 290,000 distinct CDR3 sequences, roughly an eighth of them present only once. The table lists this clonotype with many counts. Its specificity is not known. Each diagnosis was grounded in clinical symptoms, serum thyroxine and TRAb, thyroid ultrasound, and orbital computed tomography. The TCR was taken from a woman between 35 and 50 years old with Graves' hyperthyroidism. This chain connects TRBV20-1 to TRBJ2-1; either TRBD1 or TRBD2 may fit D (5 bases each). The source material was blood. The CDR3 DNA follows: TGCAGTGCTCGGGACCAGTACAATGAGCAGTTCTTC. Protein: CSARDQYNEQFF.